The TCR beta chain described here comes from a study of regulatory T cells in long-lasting Graves disease. Study-wide findings and caveats: TRBV28, TRBJ1-2 and TRBJ2-5 emerged as the favored segments in persistent disease. Whereas 966 public clonotypes were shared by new patients, persistent patients shared more, at under 3,000.

The CDR3 contains 12 residues. From germline, CDR1 is LNHDA and CDR2 SQIVND (reference sequence). With 7 bases removed from V and 4 bases from J, the gap between germline ends came to 10 bases. This clonotype appeared a few times. Its antigen remains unidentified. Arm-PCR with iRepertoire HTBI primers amplified the CDR3 regions for these TCR beta libraries. Each CDR3 protein is one row after TCRdb ran MiXCR on the multiplex PCR reads. Counted here are 600,000 to 800,000 distinct CDR3 sequences, approximately 29% occurring once; the ten biggest clones make up 35% to 55%. Documented time point: persistent/refractory GD, antithyroid drugs over 5 years with positive TRAb. Scientists built the TCR library using RNA that was extracted from PBMCs. A roughly 10-milliliter sample of peripheral blood was drawn into EDTA tubes.

Sequencing was performed on peripheral blood mononuclear cells (PBMCs), taken when the disease was refractory, from a patient treated with antithyroid drugs. The source is a female donor with Graves disease. The chain uses TRBV19 and TRBJ1-1; D might be TRBD1 (5 bases). CDR3 in DNA: TGTGCCAGTACCAGGGTGGGCACTGAAGCTTTCTTT. Protein product: CASTRVGTEAFF.